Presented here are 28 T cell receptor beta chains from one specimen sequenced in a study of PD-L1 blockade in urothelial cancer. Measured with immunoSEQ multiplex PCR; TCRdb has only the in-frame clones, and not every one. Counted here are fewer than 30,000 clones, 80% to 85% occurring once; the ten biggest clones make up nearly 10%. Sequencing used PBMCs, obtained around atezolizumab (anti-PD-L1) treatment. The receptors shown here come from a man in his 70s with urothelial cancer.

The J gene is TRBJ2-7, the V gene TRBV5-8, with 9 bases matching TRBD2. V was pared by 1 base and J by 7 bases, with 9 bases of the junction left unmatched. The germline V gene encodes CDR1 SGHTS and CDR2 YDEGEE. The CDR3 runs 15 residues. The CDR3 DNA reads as TGTGCCAGCAGCTTGATTGCGGGAGGGCCAGAAGAGCAGTACTTC. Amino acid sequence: CASSLIAGGPEEQYF.

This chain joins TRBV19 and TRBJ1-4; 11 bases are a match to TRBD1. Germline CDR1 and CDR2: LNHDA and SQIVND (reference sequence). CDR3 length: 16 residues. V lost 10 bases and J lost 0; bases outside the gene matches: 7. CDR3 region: CAKDRGREATNEKLFF. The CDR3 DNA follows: TGTGCCAAGGACAGGGGGCGCGAAGCAACTAATGAAAAACTGTTTTTT.

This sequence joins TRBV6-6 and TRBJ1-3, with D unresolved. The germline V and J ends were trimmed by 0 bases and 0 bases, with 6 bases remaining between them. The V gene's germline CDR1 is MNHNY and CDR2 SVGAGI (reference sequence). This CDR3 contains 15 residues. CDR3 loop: CASSYSSYSGNTIYF. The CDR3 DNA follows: TGTGCCAGCAGTTACTCGAGCTACTCTGGAAACACCATATATTTT.

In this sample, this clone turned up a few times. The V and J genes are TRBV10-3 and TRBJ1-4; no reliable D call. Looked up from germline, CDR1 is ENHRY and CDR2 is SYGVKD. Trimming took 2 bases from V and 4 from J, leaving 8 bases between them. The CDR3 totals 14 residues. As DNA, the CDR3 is TGTGCCATCAGTGAGAGGTCGGGTAATGAAAAACTGTTTTTT. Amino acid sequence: CAISERSGNEKLFF.

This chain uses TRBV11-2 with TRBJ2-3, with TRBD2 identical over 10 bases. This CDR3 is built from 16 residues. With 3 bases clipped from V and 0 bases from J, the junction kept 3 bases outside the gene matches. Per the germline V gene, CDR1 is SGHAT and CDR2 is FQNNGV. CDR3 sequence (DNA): TGTGCCAGCAGCTTTCCAGCGGGAGGGAGCACAGATACGCAGTATTTT. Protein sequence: CASSFPAGGSTDTQYF.

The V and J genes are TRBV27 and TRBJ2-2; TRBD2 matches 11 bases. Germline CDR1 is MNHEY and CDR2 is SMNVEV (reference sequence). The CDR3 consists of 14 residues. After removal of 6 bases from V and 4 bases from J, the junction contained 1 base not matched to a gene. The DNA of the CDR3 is TGTGCCAGCAGGCTAGCGGGGGGCACCGGGGAGCTGTTTTTT. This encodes CASRLAGGTGELFF.

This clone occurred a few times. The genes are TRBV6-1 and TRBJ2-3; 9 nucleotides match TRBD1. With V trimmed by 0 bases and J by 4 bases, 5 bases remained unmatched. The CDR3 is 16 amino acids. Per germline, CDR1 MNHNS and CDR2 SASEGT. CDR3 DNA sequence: TGTGCCAGCAGTGAAGCGCCGGGACAGGGTGCAGATACGCAGTATTTT. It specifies CASSEAPGQGADTQYF.

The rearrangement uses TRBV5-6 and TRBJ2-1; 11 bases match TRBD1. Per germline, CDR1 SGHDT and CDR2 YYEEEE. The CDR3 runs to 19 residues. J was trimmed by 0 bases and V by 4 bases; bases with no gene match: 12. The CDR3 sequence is CASSQPGGQGESSYNEQFF. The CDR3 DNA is TGTGCCAGCAGCCAACCCGGGGGACAGGGGGAAAGCTCCTACAATGAGCAGTTCTTC.

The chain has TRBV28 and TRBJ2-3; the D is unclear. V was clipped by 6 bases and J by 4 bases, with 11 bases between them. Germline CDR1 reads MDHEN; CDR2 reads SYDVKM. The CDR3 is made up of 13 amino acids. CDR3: CASRASESDTQYF. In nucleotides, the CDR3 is TGTGCCAGCAGGGCCTCGGAGTCAGATACGCAGTATTTT.

CDR3 in DNA: TGTGCCAGCAGCTCGACAGTCTACGAGCAGTACTTC. It yields the protein CASSSTVYEQYF. The chain recombines TRBV5-4 with TRBJ2-7, with D perhaps TRBD1 (5 bases). CDR3 size: 12 residues. Germline V gene data show CDR1 as SGHNT and CDR2 as YYREEE (reference sequence). Between the trimmed V and J ends, which lost 3 bases and 3 bases, there was a span of 7 bases. Variable domain in full (rest from reference TRBV5-4 and TRBJ2-7): ETGVTQSPTHLIKTRGQQVTLRCSSQSGHNTVSWYQQALGQGPQFIFQYYREEENGRGNFPPRFSGLQFPNYSSELNVNALELDDSALYLCASSSTVYEQYFGPGTRLTVT.

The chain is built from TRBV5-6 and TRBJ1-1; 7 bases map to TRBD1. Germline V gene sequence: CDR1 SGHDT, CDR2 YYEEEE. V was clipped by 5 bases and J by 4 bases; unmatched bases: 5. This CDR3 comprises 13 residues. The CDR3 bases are TGTGCCAGCAGTAGGGACAGTATCACTGAAGCTTTCTTT. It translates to CASSRDSITEAFF.

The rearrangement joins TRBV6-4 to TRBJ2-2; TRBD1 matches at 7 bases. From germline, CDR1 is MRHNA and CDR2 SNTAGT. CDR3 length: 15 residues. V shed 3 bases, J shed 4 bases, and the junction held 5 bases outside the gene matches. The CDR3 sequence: CASSEQGSGTGELFF. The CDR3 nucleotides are TGTGCCAGCAGTGAACAGGGGTCCGGCACCGGGGAGCTGTTTTTT.

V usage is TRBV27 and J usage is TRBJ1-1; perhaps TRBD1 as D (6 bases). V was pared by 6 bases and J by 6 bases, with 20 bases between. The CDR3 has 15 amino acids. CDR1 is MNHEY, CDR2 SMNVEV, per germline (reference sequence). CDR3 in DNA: TGTGCCAGCAGGCCAACAGGGTCAGCAGGTTCTGAAGCTTTCTTT. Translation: CASRPTGSAGSEAFF.

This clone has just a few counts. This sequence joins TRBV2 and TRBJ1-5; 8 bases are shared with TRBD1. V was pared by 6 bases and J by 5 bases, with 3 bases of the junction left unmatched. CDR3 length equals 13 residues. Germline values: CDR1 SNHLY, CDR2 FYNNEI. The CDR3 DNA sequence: TGTGCCAGCAGCCAGGGGGCCCATCAGCCCCAGCATTTT. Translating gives CASSQGAHQPQHF.

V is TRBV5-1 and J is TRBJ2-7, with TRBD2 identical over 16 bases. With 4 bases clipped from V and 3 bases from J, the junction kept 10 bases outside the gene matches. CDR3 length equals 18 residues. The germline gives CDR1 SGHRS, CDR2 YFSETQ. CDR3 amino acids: CASSRLGTSGRGDYEQYF. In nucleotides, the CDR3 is TGCGCCAGCAGCCGCCTGGGGACTAGCGGGAGGGGAGACTACGAGCAGTACTTC.

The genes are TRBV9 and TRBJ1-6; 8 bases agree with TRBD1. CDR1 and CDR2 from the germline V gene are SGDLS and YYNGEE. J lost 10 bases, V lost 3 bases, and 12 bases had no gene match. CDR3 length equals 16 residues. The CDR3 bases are TGTGCCAGCAGCGCGCAGGGGGCGAACATAGGCTCACCCCTCCACTTT. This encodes CASSAQGANIGSPLHF.

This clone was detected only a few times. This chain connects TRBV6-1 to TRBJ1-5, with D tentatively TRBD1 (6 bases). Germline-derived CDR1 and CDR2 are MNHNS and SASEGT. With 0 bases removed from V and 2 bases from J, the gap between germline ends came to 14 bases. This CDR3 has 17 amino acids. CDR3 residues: CASSEALRGAGNQPQHF. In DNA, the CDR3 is TGTGCCAGCAGTGAAGCGCTTCGGGGGGCTGGCAATCAGCCCCAGCATTTT.

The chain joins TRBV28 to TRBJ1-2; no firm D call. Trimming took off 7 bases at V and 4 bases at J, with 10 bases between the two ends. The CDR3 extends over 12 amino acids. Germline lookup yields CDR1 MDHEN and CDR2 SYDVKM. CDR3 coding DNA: TGTGCCAGCAAGAGGTACCTCTATGGCTACACCTTC. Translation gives CASKRYLYGYTF.

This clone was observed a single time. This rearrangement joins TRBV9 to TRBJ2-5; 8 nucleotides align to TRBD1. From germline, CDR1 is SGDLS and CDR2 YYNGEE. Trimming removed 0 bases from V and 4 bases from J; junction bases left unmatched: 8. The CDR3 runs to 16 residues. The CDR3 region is CASSVGTGRSLETQYF. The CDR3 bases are TGTGCCAGCAGCGTAGGGACAGGGCGTTCCTTAGAGACCCAGTACTTC. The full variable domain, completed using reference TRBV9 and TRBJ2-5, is DSGVTQTPKHLITATGQRVTLRCSPRSGDLSVYWYQQSLDQGLQFLIQYYNGEERAKGNILERFSAQQFPDLHSELNLSSLELGDSALYFCASSVGTGRSLETQYFGPGTRLLVL.

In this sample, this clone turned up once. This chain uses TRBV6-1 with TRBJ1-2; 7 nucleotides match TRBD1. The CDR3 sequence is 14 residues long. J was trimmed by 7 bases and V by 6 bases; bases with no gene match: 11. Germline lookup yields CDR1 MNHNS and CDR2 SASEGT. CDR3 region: CASRGQTASGGYTF. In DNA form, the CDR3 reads TGTGCCAGCAGGGGACAGACTGCGAGTGGTGGCTACACCTTC.

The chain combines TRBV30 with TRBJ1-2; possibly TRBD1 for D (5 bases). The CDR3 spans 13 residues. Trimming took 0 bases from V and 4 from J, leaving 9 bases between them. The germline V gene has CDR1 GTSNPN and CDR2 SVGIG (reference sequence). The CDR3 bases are TGTGCCTGGAGTGTACAGGCAGCCTATGGCTACACCTTC. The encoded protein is CAWSVQAAYGYTF.

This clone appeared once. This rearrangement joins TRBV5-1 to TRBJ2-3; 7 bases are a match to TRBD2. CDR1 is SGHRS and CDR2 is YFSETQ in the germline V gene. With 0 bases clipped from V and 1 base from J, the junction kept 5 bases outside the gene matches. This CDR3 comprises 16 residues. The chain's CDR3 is CASSLDQREGTDTQYF. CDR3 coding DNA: TGCGCCAGCAGCTTGGATCAGCGGGAAGGCACAGATACGCAGTATTTT.

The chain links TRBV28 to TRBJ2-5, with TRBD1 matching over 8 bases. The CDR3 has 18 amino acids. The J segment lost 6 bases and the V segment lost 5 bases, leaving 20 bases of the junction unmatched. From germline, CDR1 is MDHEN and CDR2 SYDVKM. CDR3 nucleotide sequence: TGTGCCAGCAGTGGGACCGGGACAGGATGGGTAAACTTAAAGACCCAGTACTTC. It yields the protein CASSGTGTGWVNLKTQYF.

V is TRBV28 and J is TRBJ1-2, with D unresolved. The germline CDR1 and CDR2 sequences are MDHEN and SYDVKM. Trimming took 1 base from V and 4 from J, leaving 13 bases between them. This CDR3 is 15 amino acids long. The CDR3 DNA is TGTGCCAGCAGTTTATACGGAGTAAATAGCTATGGCTACACCTTC. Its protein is CASSLYGVNSYGYTF.

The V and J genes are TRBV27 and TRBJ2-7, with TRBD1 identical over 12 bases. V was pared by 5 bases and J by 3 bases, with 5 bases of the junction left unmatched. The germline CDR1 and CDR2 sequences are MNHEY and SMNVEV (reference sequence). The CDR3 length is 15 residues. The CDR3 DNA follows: TGTGCCAGCAGTAAGGGACAGGGGGCGAGCTACGAGCAGTACTTC. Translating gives CASSKGQGASYEQYF.

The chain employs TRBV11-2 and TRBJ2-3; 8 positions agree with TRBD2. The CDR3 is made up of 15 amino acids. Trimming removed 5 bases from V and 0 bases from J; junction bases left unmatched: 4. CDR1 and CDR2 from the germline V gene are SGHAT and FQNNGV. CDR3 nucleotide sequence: TGTGCCAGCAGCGTCATAGCGGGGAGCACAGATACGCAGTATTTT. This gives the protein CASSVIAGSTDTQYF. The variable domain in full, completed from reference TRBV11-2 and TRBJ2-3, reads EAGVAQSPRYKIIEKRQSVAFWCNPISGHATLYWYQQILGQGPKLLIQFQNNGVVDDSQLPKDRFSAERLKGVDSTLKIQPAKLEDSAVYLCASSVIAGSTDTQYFGPGTRLTVL.

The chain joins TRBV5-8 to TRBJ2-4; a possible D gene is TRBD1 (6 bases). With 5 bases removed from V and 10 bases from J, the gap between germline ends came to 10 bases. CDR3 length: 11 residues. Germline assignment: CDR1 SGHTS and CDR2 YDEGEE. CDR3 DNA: TGTGCCAGCAGACAGGGTGAGATTCAGTACTTC. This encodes CASRQGEIQYF.

The CDR3 DNA reads as TGCGCCAGCAGCCAAGATCGGGAAGAGACCCAGTACTTC. This gives the protein CASSQDREETQYF. The chain recombines TRBV4-1 with TRBJ2-5, with D unclear. Per germline, CDR1 MGHRA and CDR2 YSYEKL. V was pared by 0 bases and J by 3 bases, with 5 bases between. The CDR3 covers 13 residues.